The rows below give T cell receptor beta chains drawn from one sample of a study of control samples from healthy donors and cancer patients. Sequenced by immunoSEQ multiplex PCR; TCRdb stores in-frame clones only, minus some. The sample consists of roughly 3,500 clones, 77% of them appearing once. Sequenced: formalin-fixed, paraffin-embedded tissue. The receptor set was obtained from a female donor with melanoma. Each CDR3 is given with its conserved first and last residue. D genes are given only for firm matches. Clone size is stated in some rows and not others, as once, few, many or a class when expanded.

clone size	D gene	V gene	J gene	CDR3 protein	CDR3 DNA
few	TRBD2	TRBV7-2	TRBJ2-1	CASSSIGTTNNEQFF	TGTGCCAGCAGCTCAATTGGGACTACAAACAATGAGCAGTTCTTC
-	-	TRBV30	TRBJ2-1	CVWSRQTNEQFF	TGTGTCTGGAGTCGACAGACAAATGAGCAGTTCTTC
-	-	TRBV5-6	TRBJ2-4	CASSFTTGRNIQYF	TGTGCCAGCAGCTTCACTACAGGGCGGAACATTCAGTACTTC
-	-	TRBV3-1/TRBV3-2	TRBJ2-7	CASSQARGLNYEQYF	TGTGCCAGCAGCCAAGCAAGGGGGTTAAACTACGAGCAGTACTTC
-	-	TRBV7-2	TRBJ2-1	CASSLGREREQFF	TGTGCCAGCAGCTTAGGTCGGGAACGAGAGCAGTTCTTC
-	-	TRBV2	TRBJ2-6	CASNRMQIGSGANVLTF	TGTGCCAGCAATCGCATGCAGATAGGCTCTGGGGCCAACGTCCTGACTTTC
-	-	TRBV7-2	TRBJ2-1	CASSLGARPSVGEQFF	TGTGCCAGCAGCTTAGGGGCTAGGCCCTCTGTTGGTGAGCAGTTCTTC
-	-	TRBV19	TRBJ2-5	CASSIGSAGETQYF	TGTGCCAGTAGTATAGGAAGTGCTGGGGAGACCCAGTACTTC
-	-	TRBV29-1	TRBJ2-3	CSSEGVGEDTQYF	TGCAGCTCAGAGGGGGTGGGAGAAGATACGCAGTATTTT
few	-	TRBV9	TRBJ1-6	CASSGEGFSYNSPLHF	TGTGCCAGCAGTGGGGAAGGTTTCTCCTATAATTCACCCCTCCACTTT
few	TRBD2	TRBV27	TRBJ2-7	CASSSGLAGRAIYEQYF	TGTGCCAGCAGTTCTGGACTAGCGGGCCGAGCGATCTACGAGCAGTACTTC
-	-	TRBV7-2	TRBJ1-3	CASSLAGRSSGNTIYF	TGTGCCAGCAGCTTAGCCGGGAGAAGCTCTGGAAACACCATATATTTT
-	-	TRBV18	TRBJ2-5	CASSPAKETQYF	TGTGCCAGCTCACCTGCGAAAGAGACCCAGTACTTC
-	-	TRBV4-1	TRBJ2-2	CASSQVTEGTGELFF	TGCGCCAGCAGCCAAGTGACAGAGGGAACCGGGGAGCTGTTTTTT
-	TRBD1	TRBV9	TRBJ1-2	CASSARDRGGDGYTF	TGTGCCAGCAGCGCTCGGGACAGGGGCGGGGATGGCTACACCTTC
-	-	TRBV3-1/TRBV3-2	TRBJ2-1	CASSQINEQFF	TGTGCCAGCAGTCAGATCAATGAGCAGTTCTTC
-	TRBD1	TRBV6-2/TRBV6-3	TRBJ1-5	CASRYGQGSQPQHF	TGTGCCAGCAGATACGGACAGGGCAGTCAGCCCCAGCATTTT
few	-	TRBV4-1	TRBJ1-1	CASSQDLAGKTEAFF	TGCGCCAGCAGCCAAGATTTGGCGGGGAAGACTGAAGCTTTCTTT
-	TRBD2	TRBV7-9	TRBJ2-7	CASSSAGYASGTF	TGTGCCAGCAGCTCCGCGGGGTACGCTAGCGGGACCTTC
-	-	TRBV10-3	TRBJ2-1	CAIGVQNNEQFF	TGTGCCATCGGAGTACAGAACAATGAGCAGTTCTTC
-	-	TRBV6-2/TRBV6-3	TRBJ2-1	CASSYLDSYNEQFF	TGTGCCAGCAGTTACCTGGACAGTTACAATGAGCAGTTCTTC
-	-	TRBV24-1	TRBJ2-1	CATSLGPREQFF	TGTGCCACCAGTTTAGGACCGCGTGAGCAGTTCTTC
-	-	TRBV20-1	TRBJ2-3	CSAEATDTQYF	TGCAGTGCGGAAGCAACAGATACGCAGTATTTT
-	-	TRBV7-9	TRBJ1-5	CASSTDGFNQPQHF	TGTGCCAGCAGCACCGACGGTTTCAATCAGCCCCAGCATTTT
-	-	TRBV7-7	TRBJ2-1	CASSLDRSSYNEQFF	TGTGCTAGCAGCTTAGACCGAAGCTCCTACAATGAGCAGTTCTTC
-	-	TRBV7-9	TRBJ1-5	CASSLMDQPQHF	TGTGCCAGCAGCTTAATGGATCAGCCCCAGCATTTT
-	-	TRBV9	TRBJ1-3	CASSVSPKLSGNTIYF	TGTGCCAGCAGCGTATCCCCCAAGCTCTCTGGAAACACCATATATTTT
-	TRBD2	TRBV19	TRBJ2-7	CASSITSGRYEQYF	TGTGCCAGTAGTATAACTAGCGGGAGGTACGAGCAGTACTTC
few	-	TRBV7-2	TRBJ2-7	CASSQVGGFNYEQYF	TGTGCCAGCAGCCAGGTTGGTGGATTCAATTACGAGCAGTACTTC
few	-	TRBV4-3	TRBJ2-1	CASSPLAAPGNEQFF	TGCGCCAGCAGCCCGCTGGCAGCGCCCGGCAATGAGCAGTTCTTC
few	-	TRBV19	TRBJ1-3	CASSILAPRGNTIYF	TGTGCCAGTAGTATTCTGGCCCCGCGTGGAAACACCATATATTTT
-	-	TRBV14	TRBJ1-2	CASSPYLGLYGYTF	TGTGCCAGCAGCCCCTACCTGGGCCTATATGGCTACACCTTC
-	-	TRBV6-2/TRBV6-3	TRBJ2-3	CASSPIMGSPAARTQYF	TGTGCCAGCAGTCCCATCATGGGGTCCCCTGCGGCCCGGACGCAGTATTTT